This T cell receptor beta chain was captured by sequencing in a study of identical twins. Germline loops: CDR1 SQVTM, CDR2 ANQGSEA. Trimming pared 4 bases from V and 5 bases from J, leaving 11 bases between. There are 12 residues in the CDR3. With template switching, a universal primer site was added, and the cDNA carried unique molecular identifiers. TCRdb fed the 5' RACE reads into MiXCR, producing one record per CDR3 protein. This sample carries 400,000 or so distinct CDR3 sequences, 9% of them seen once, and the ten largest clones take 8% to 10%. This clonotype was observed a few times. Its antigen is as yet unknown. Study observations and caveats: Abundant cord blood beta clonotypes carried fewer insertions; memory repertoires showed none. Less excess twin sharing appeared in beta out-of-frame sequences.

Each donor (without exception) was a healthy Caucasian. The chain carries TRBV29-1 and TRBJ2-5; D unresolved. Sample: naive T cells sorted from blood. This TCR came from a woman between 45 and 60 years old in good health. CDR3: CSVARGEETQYF. CDR3 nucleotide sequence: TGCAGCGTTGCGAGAGGCGAGGAGACCCAGTACTTC. The full variable domain, in which reference TRBV29-1 and TRBJ2-5 provide the parts outside the CDR3, is SAVISQKPSRDICQRGTSLTIQCQVDSQVTMMFWYRQQPGQSLTLIATANQGSEATYESGFVIDKFPISRPNLTFSTLTVSNMSPEDSSIYLCSVARGEETQYFGPGTRLLVL.